The rows below give T cell receptor beta chains drawn from one sample of a study of graft-versus-host responses after intestinal transplantation. No antigens are known for them. Clones were read by immunoSEQ multiplex PCR, and TCRdb kept only the in-frame ones, dropping some. Among fewer than 95,000 clones listed, 85% to 95% were seen once. Sequenced material: unstimulated CD4+ T cells sorted from spleen or lymph node cells, taken before transplant. These receptor sequences come from a human donor who was the organ donor for an intestinal transplant. The CDR3 runs from the conserved cysteine through the conserved F or W. The order of the fields is J gene, V gene, clone size, D gene, CDR3 DNA, CDR3 protein. The D gene is left open where the match is weak. Size values are once, few and many counts, or a class for expanded clones, and some rows have none.

J: TRBJ2-7; V: TRBV11-2; size: .; D: .; DNA: TGTGCCAGCAGCTTAGACAGGGCCTACGAGCAGTACTTC; CDR3: CASSLDRAYEQYF
J: TRBJ1-4; V: TRBV2; size: .; D: TRBD1; DNA: TGTGCCAGCACCAAACGGGGACAGGGGTATGAAAAACTGTTTTTT; CDR3: CASTKRGQGYEKLFF
J: TRBJ2-2; V: TRBV10-3; size: .; D: .; DNA: TGTGCCATCAGTGACCCCGGTTTGGGCAGCGGGGAGCTGTTTTTT; CDR3: CAISDPGLGSGELFF
J: TRBJ2-7; V: TRBV6-1; size: .; D: .; DNA: TGTGCCAGCAGGGAAGGACGTACCTACGAGCAGTACTTC; CDR3: CASREGRTYEQYF
J: TRBJ1-1; V: TRBV11-1; size: .; D: .; DNA: TGTGCCAGCAGCTTTGGTCCTGAAGCTTTCTTT; CDR3: CASSFGPEAFF
J: TRBJ2-3; V: TRBV19; size: .; D: .; DNA: TGTGCCAGTAGTGACCGTCAGAGCACAGATACGCAGTATTTT; CDR3: CASSDRQSTDTQYF
J: TRBJ2-2; V: TRBV5-4; size: .; D: TRBD2; DNA: TGTGCCAGCAGCTTCTCCGGGACTAGCGGGGCCGGGGAGCTGTTTTTT; CDR3: CASSFSGTSGAGELFF
J: TRBJ2-1; V: TRBV5-1; size: once; D: TRBD1; DNA: TGCGCCAGCAGCTTAACAGGGGGCCTAGCGTACAATGAGCAGTTCTTC; CDR3: CASSLTGGLAYNEQFF
J: TRBJ2-3; V: TRBV18; size: .; D: TRBD2; DNA: TGTGCCAGCTCGCGGACTAGCGACACAGATACGCAGTATTTT; CDR3: CASSRTSDTDTQYF
J: TRBJ1-1; V: TRBV20-1; size: .; D: TRBD1; DNA: TGCAGTGCACAGGGGACTGAAGCTTTCTTT; CDR3: CSAQGTEAFF
J: TRBJ2-1; V: TRBV28; size: .; D: .; DNA: TGTGCCAGCAGTTTGGACTACTACTCCTACAATGAGCAGTTCTTC; CDR3: CASSLDYYSYNEQFF
J: TRBJ1-4; V: TRBV7-9; size: .; D: TRBD1; DNA: TGTGCCAGCAGCGTTTGGGAGGGGACAGTTGAAAAACTGTTTTTT; CDR3: CASSVWEGTVEKLFF
J: TRBJ1-4; V: TRBV6-1; size: .; D: .; DNA: TGTGCCAGCGGCTCCGGTGTGGAACTGTTTTTT; CDR3: CASGSGVELFF
J: TRBJ2-3; V: TRBV7-3; size: .; D: TRBD2; DNA: TGTGCCAGCAGCTTGGGATCGGCGGGGGAGATAACAGATACGCAGTATTTT; CDR3: CASSLGSAGEITDTQYF
J: TRBJ1-2; V: TRBV28; size: .; D: .; DNA: TGTGCCACCAAAGCCGCCCAGGGCGCGGTACTGGTCTATGGCTACACCTTC; CDR3: CATKAAQGAVLVYGYTF
J: TRBJ2-7; V: TRBV6-5; size: .; D: .; DNA: TGTGCCAGCAGTCCCACCTACTCCTACGAGCAGTACTTC; CDR3: CASSPTYSYEQYF
J: TRBJ1-2; V: TRBV7-2; size: once; D: .; DNA: TGTGCCAGCAGCTTAGTGGGGGGCCTCGGCTACACCTTC; CDR3: CASSLVGGLGYTF
J: TRBJ1-6; V: TRBV28; size: .; D: .; DNA: TGTGCCAGCAGCCTCTTGGCGGGACCCCTCCACTTT; CDR3: CASSLLAGPLHF
J: TRBJ1-5; V: TRBV5-1; size: .; D: .; DNA: TGCGCCAGCAGCTGGGCAGAAATTAGCAATCAGCCCCAGCATTTT; CDR3: CASSWAEISNQPQHF
J: TRBJ1-1; V: TRBV5-1; size: .; D: TRBD1; DNA: TGCGCCAGCAGCTTGGGTGGCAGGGGGAGGTCTGAAGCTTTCTTT; CDR3: CASSLGGRGRSEAFF
J: TRBJ1-2; V: TRBV19; size: .; D: .; DNA: TGTGCCAGCAACATTAGACTAGGCGGCGCTAACTATGGCTACACCTTC; CDR3: CASNIRLGGANYGYTF
J: TRBJ1-1; V: TRBV18; size: .; D: .; DNA: TGTGCCAGCTCACCGGTGCCCGGAGGGGACACTGAAGCTTTCTTT; CDR3: CASSPVPGGDTEAFF
J: TRBJ2-7; V: TRBV7-8; size: .; D: .; DNA: TGTGCCAGCAGCCCACAGTCCTACGAGCAGTACTTC; CDR3: CASSPQSYEQYF
J: TRBJ2-7; V: TRBV6-6; size: .; D: .; DNA: TGTGCCAGCAGTTACTCGAATTCGAGGTACCTCTTC; CDR3: CASSYSNSRYLF
J: TRBJ2-5; V: TRBV5-1; size: .; D: .; DNA: TGCGCCAGCAGCTTGGCCGGTGCAGGGATGGGGGAGACCCAGTACTTC; CDR3: CASSLAGAGMGETQYF
J: TRBJ1-2; V: TRBV11-2; size: .; D: TRBD1; DNA: TGTGCCAGCAGCCCAGACAGGGGGCGCGATGGCTACACCTTC; CDR3: CASSPDRGRDGYTF
J: TRBJ1-1; V: TRBV18; size: .; D: .; DNA: TGTGCCAGCTCTCAGCAGGGTAAAAACACTGAAGCTTTCTTT; CDR3: CASSQQGKNTEAFF
J: TRBJ2-2; V: TRBV21-1; size: .; D: .; DNA: TGTGCCAGCAGCAACAAAGTGTTCGGGACGAACACCGGGGAGCTGTTTTTT; CDR3: CASSNKVFGTNTGELFF
J: TRBJ2-1; V: TRBV10-3; size: .; D: .; DNA: TGTGCCATCAGTGGGAACAATGAGCAGTTCTTC; CDR3: CAISGNNEQFF
J: TRBJ2-7; V: TRBV7-7; size: once; D: .; DNA: TGTGCCAGCAGCTTAGACACAGGATCCTACGAGCAGTACTTC; CDR3: CASSLDTGSYEQYF
J: TRBJ2-1; V: TRBV7-3; size: .; D: TRBD2; DNA: TGTGCCAGCAGCAGACTAGCGGGGGGATACAATGAGCAGTTCTTC; CDR3: CASSRLAGGYNEQFF
J: TRBJ1-3; V: TRBV28; size: .; D: .; DNA: TGTGCCAGCAGTTTTCTGAGCTCTGGAAACACCATATATTTT; CDR3: CASSFLSSGNTIYF
J: TRBJ2-2; V: TRBV4-3; size: .; D: TRBD2; DNA: TGCGCCAGCAGCCAAGACTTGGGTAGCGGGGTTGAGAACGGGGAGCTGTTTTTT; CDR3: CASSQDLGSGVENGELFF
J: TRBJ1-5; V: TRBV7-2; size: once; D: .; DNA: TGTGCCAGCAGCTTCTTGGGCCAGCCCCAGCATTTT; CDR3: CASSFLGQPQHF
J: TRBJ1-2; V: TRBV6-1; size: .; D: .; DNA: TGTGCCAGCAGTCTTACTCTGGCGCTATATGGCTACACCTTC; CDR3: CASSLTLALYGYTF
J: TRBJ1-5; V: TRBV2; size: .; D: .; DNA: TGTGCCAGCAGTGAAAGCGGACTCAGGGAACAGCCCCAGCATTTT; CDR3: CASSESGLREQPQHF
J: TRBJ2-5; V: TRBV5-1; size: .; D: .; DNA: TGCGCCAGCAGCTCCCAAGAGACCCAGTACTTC; CDR3: CASSSQETQYF
J: TRBJ2-2; V: TRBV19; size: .; D: .; DNA: TGTGCCAGTAGTACTCGGCGTGGTGGGGACACCGGGGAGCTGTTTTTT; CDR3: CASSTRRGGDTGELFF
J: TRBJ2-7; V: TRBV6-5; size: .; D: TRBD2; DNA: TGTGCCAGCAGTGGTCCAGCGGGGGTGGACGAGCAGTACTTC; CDR3: CASSGPAGVDEQYF
J: TRBJ2-1; V: TRBV6-4; size: .; D: TRBD1; DNA: TGTGCCAGCAGTGACTACGGGACAGGGAACAATGAGCAGTTCTTC; CDR3: CASSDYGTGNNEQFF
J: TRBJ2-4; V: TRBV7-2; size: .; D: .; DNA: TGTGCCAGCAGCTTAGCGATGTTACAGGGACAAAACATTCAGTACTTC; CDR3: CASSLAMLQGQNIQYF
J: TRBJ1-5; V: TRBV4-2; size: .; D: .; DNA: TGTGCCAGCAGCCAAGCTTTAGTTCCTGGGGTGGCTCAGCCCCAGCATTTT; CDR3: CASSQALVPGVAQPQHF